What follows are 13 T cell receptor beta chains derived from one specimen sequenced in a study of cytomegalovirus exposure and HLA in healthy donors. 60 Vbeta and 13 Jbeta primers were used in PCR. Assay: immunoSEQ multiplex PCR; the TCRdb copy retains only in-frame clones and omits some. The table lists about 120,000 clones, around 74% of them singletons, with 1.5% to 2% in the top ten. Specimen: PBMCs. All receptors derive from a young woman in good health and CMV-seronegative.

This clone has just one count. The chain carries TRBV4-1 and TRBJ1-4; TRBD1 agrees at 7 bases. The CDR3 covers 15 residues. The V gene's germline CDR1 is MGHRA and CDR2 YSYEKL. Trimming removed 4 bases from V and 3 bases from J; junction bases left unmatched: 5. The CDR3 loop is CASSLRGPANEKLFF. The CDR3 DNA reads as TGCGCCAGCAGCCTGAGGGGGCCGGCTAATGAAAAACTGTTTTTT.

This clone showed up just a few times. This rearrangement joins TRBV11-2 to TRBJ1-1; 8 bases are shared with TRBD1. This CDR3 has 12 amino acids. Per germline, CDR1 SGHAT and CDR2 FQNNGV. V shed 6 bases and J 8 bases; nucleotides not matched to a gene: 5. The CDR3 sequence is CASSWTGREAFF. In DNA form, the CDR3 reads TGTGCCAGCAGTTGGACAGGGAGGGAAGCTTTCTTT.

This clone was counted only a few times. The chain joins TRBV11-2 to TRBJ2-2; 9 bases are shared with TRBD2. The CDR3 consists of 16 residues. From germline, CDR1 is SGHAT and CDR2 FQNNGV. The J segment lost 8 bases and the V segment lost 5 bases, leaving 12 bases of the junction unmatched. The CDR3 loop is CASSLLTSGGPGELFF. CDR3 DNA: TGTGCCAGCAGCCTTCTCACCAGCGGGGGGCCTGGGGAGCTGTTTTTT.

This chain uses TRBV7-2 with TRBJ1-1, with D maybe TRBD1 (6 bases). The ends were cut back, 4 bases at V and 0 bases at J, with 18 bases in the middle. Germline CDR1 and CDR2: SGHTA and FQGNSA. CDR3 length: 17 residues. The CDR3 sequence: CASSSGAGSVLNTEAFF. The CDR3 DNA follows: TGTGCCAGCAGCTCAGGGGCAGGGTCCGTCTTGAACACTGAAGCTTTCTTT.

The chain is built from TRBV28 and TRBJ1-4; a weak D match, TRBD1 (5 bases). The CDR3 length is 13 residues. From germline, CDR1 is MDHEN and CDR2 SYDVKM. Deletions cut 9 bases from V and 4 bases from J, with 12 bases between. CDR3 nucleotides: TGTGCCAGTCAGCGGGGGTATAATGAAAAACTGTTTTTT. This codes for CASQRGYNEKLFF.

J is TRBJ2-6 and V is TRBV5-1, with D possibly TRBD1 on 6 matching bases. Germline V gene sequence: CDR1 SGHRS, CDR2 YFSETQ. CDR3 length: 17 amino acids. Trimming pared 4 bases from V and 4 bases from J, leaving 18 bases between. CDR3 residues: CASSPTPPGAGANVLTF. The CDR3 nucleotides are TGCGCCAGCAGCCCCACCCCCCCAGGGGCCGGGGCCAACGTCCTGACTTTC.

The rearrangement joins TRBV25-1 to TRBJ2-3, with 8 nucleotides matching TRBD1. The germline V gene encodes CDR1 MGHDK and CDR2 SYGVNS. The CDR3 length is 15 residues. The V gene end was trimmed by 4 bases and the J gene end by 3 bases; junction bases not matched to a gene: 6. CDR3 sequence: CASSVRTGRTDTQYF. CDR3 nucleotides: TGTGCCAGCAGTGTACGGACAGGGAGGACAGATACGCAGTATTTT.

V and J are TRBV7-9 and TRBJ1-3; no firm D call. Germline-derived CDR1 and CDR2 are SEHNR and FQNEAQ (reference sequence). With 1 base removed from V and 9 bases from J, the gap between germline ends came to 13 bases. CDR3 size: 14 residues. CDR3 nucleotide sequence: TGTGCCAGCAGCTTAGTGGCCGCCGAGGGCACCATATATTTT. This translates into CASSLVAAEGTIYF.

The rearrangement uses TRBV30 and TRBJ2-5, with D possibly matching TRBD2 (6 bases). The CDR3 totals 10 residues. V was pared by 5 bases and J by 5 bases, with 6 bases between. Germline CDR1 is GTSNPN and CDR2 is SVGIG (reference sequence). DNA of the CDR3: TGTGCCTGGCGGGGGGAGACCCAGTACTTC. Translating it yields CAWRGETQYF.

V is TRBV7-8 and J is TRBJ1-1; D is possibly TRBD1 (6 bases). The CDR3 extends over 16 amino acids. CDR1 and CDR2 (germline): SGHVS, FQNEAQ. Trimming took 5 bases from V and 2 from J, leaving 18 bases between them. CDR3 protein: CASSLYRGTSNTEAFF. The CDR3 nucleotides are TGTGCCAGCAGCCTTTACCGAGGGACAAGCAACACTGAAGCTTTCTTT.

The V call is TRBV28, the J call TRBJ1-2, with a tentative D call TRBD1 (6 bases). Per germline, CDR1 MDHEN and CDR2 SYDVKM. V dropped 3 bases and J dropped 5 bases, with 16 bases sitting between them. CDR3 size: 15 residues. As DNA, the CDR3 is TGTGCCAGCAGTTTGGCGGGGGGCGCGTCTTATGGCTACACCTTC. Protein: CASSLAGGASYGYTF.

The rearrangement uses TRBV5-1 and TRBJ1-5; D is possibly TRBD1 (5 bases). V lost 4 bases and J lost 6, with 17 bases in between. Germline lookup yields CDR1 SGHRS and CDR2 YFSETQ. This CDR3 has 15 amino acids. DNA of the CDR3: TGCGCCAGCAGCCCGGCGGGAGGGGTTACTCAGCCCCAGCATTTT. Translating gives CASSPAGGVTQPQHF.

The CDR3 DNA reads TGTGCCAGCAGTTTAGCGGGGGGTACCTACAATGAGCAGTTCTTC. Its translation: CASSLAGGTYNEQFF. The chain couples TRBV27 to TRBJ2-1; 8 bases match TRBD2. Germline V gene sequence: CDR1 MNHEY, CDR2 SMNVEV (reference sequence). The CDR3 spans 15 residues. V dropped 2 bases and J dropped 2; count of bases not matched to a gene: 2.